What follows are 25 T cell receptor beta chains derived from one specimen sequenced in a study of blood T cell repertoires in COVID-19. Sequenced by immunoSEQ multiplex PCR; TCRdb stores in-frame clones only, minus some. Among more than 110,000 clones, 78% were seen once, and the ten largest hold approximately 6%. The sequencing input was PBMCs or T cells enriched from blood (not recorded which). Source of these receptors: a woman between 45 and 65 years old who had recovered from COVID-19.

This clone was observed a handful of times. The rearrangement links TRBV3-1 (or the pseudogene TRBV3-2) to TRBJ2-7; 8 bases match TRBD1. CDR1 and CDR2 (germline): LGHDT, YNNKEL (reference sequence). The CDR3 extends over 17 amino acids. Unmatched junction bases numbered 17, after V lost 3 bases and J lost 7 bases. The CDR3 DNA sequence: TGTGCCAGCAGCCAGGATTTGTGGGGGACAGGCGTAGGAGAGCAGTACTTC. Protein: CASSQDLWGTGVGEQYF.

The genes are TRBV7-9 and TRBJ2-7; a possible D gene is TRBD1 (6 bases). The CDR3 totals 14 residues. The V end lost 2 bases, the J end lost 0 bases, and 8 bases lay between the germline ends. Germline-derived CDR1 and CDR2 are SEHNR and FQNEAQ (reference sequence). CDR3 nucleotides: TGTGCCAGCAGCTTACAGGGGATCTCCTACGAGCAGTACTTC. This sequence encodes CASSLQGISYEQYF.

The rearrangement uses TRBV5-4 and TRBJ2-5, with 8 bases aligning to TRBD1. The V gene end was trimmed by 0 bases and the J gene end by 5 bases; junction bases not matched to a gene: 6. CDR1 is SGHNT, CDR2 YYREEE, per germline (reference sequence). CDR3 length: 15 residues. CDR3 sequence: CASSLAEAGGETQYF. Written as DNA, the CDR3 is TGTGCCAGCAGCTTGGCCGAGGCAGGGGGCGAGACCCAGTACTTC.

The V gene is TRBV5-4, the J gene TRBJ2-3, with 7 bases aligning to TRBD1. Germline CDR1 and CDR2: SGHNT and YYREEE (reference sequence). The CDR3 length is 15 residues. Losses at the gene ends were 4 bases for V and 5 bases for J; bases not matched to a gene: 10. CDR3 amino acids: CASSASGGDGDTQYF. The CDR3 DNA is TGTGCCAGCAGCGCATCAGGGGGTGACGGAGATACGCAGTATTTT.

The CDR3 DNA reads as TGTGCCAGCAGCTTAAGTCTCGGACAGAACACTGAAGCTTTCTTT. This encodes CASSLSLGQNTEAFF. J is TRBJ1-1 and V is TRBV7-8, with D perhaps TRBD1 (5 bases). The germline V gene encodes CDR1 SGHVS and CDR2 FQNEAQ. The CDR3 sequence is 15 residues long. Trimming left V 2 bases short and J 1 base short, with 11 bases between. Full variable domain (missing parts from reference TRBV7-8 and TRBJ1-1): GAGVSQSPRYKVAKRGQDVALRCDPISGHVSLFWYQQALGQGPEFLTYFQNEAQLDKSGLPSDRFFAERPEGSVSTLKIQRTQQEDSAVYLCASSLSLGQNTEAFFGQGTRLTVV.

The chain employs TRBV11-2 and TRBJ1-3; possible D gene TRBD1, 6 bases. The CDR3 has 13 residues. V dropped 5 bases and J dropped 4 bases, with 9 bases sitting between them. CDR1 SGHAT and CDR2 FQNNGV come from the germline V gene. The CDR3 here is CASSQGLGNTIYF. Here the CDR3 DNA reads TGTGCCAGCAGCCAGGGGCTCGGAAACACCATATATTTT.

This chain joins TRBV11-1 and TRBJ2-1; no firm D call. Trimming left V 5 bases short and J 7 bases short, with 6 bases between. From germline, CDR1 is SGHAT and CDR2 FQDESV (reference sequence). This CDR3 is built from 11 residues. CDR3 region: CASSVNNEQFF. In nucleotides, the CDR3 is TGTGCCAGCAGCGTCAATAATGAGCAGTTCTTC.

This clone was detected once. The rearrangement joins TRBV10-3 to TRBJ2-7, with D maybe TRBD2 (6 bases). V gave up 0 bases and J gave up 0 bases, with 21 bases separating them. Germline V gives CDR1 ENHRY, CDR2 SYGVKD. This CDR3 has 19 amino acids. The DNA of the CDR3 is TGTGCCATCAGTGAGTCGTCAGGGCAGCGCGGGACGGGCTCCTACGAGCAGTACTTC. Protein sequence: CAISESSGQRGTGSYEQYF.

The V gene is TRBV10-3, the J gene TRBJ2-6; possibly TRBD2 for D (6 bases). CDR1 ENHRY and CDR2 SYGVKD come from the germline V gene. CDR3 size: 16 residues. V was shortened by 7 bases and J by 2 bases, with 15 bases between the two germline ends. CDR3 sequence: CAIIPRRAPGANVLTF. CDR3 nucleotides: TGTGCCATCATCCCCAGGAGGGCCCCTGGGGCCAACGTCCTGACTTTC.

This clone was counted once. The V call is TRBV5-1, the J call TRBJ1-1, with TRBD1 identical over 7 bases. Germline CDR1 SGHRS, CDR2 YFSETQ. CDR3 length: 15 amino acids. With 4 bases clipped from V and 1 base from J, the junction kept 7 bases outside the gene matches. The CDR3 spells CASSPRTGGNTEAFF. CDR3 nucleotide sequence: TGCGCCAGCAGCCCCAGGACAGGAGGGAACACTGAAGCTTTCTTT.

The chain has TRBV19 and TRBJ2-7, with TRBD1 matching 7 bases. From germline, CDR1 is LNHDA and CDR2 SQIVND (reference sequence). V lost 4 bases and J lost 3; bases outside the gene matches: 9. The CDR3 is made up of 15 amino acids. The CDR3 sequence: CASSTTGAPFYEQYF. The CDR3 bases are TGTGCCAGTAGTACTACAGGGGCGCCCTTCTACGAGCAGTACTTC.

The rearrangement links TRBV24-1 to TRBJ2-2; no clear D gene. The germline V and J ends were trimmed by 3 bases and 6 bases, with 13 bases remaining between them. In germline, CDR1 is KGHDR, CDR2 SFDVKD. The CDR3 runs to 15 residues. The CDR3 DNA is TGTGCCACCAGTGATCCACTGGGCAGGTCCGGGGAGCTGTTTTTT. Its translation is CATSDPLGRSGELFF.

The chain links TRBV27 to TRBJ1-2; the D gene is possibly TRBD1 (6 bases). CDR3 length: 14 residues. V lost 2 bases to trimming and J lost 5 bases, with 12 bases between them. Germline V gene lookup returns CDR1 MNHEY and CDR2 SMNVEV (reference sequence). Here the CDR3 DNA reads TGTGCCAGCAGTTTACGCGGCAGGGGATATGGCTACACCTTC. It translates to CASSLRGRGYGYTF.

This chain uses TRBV28 with TRBJ2-7, with 8 bases identical to TRBD1. CDR3 length: 15 residues. J was trimmed by 4 bases and V by 5 bases; bases with no gene match: 10. Germline-derived CDR1 and CDR2 are MDHEN and SYDVKM. The DNA for the CDR3 is TGTGCCAGCAGTAATCCTGGACAGGGAATATACGAGCAGTACGTC. Its translation is CASSNPGQGIYEQYV.

The rearrangement joins TRBV28 to TRBJ2-1, with D possibly being TRBD1 (5 bases). CDR3 length: 13 residues. V lost 2 bases, J lost 7 bases, and 9 bases lay in between. CDR1 is MDHEN, CDR2 SYDVKM, per germline. The DNA of the CDR3 is TGTGCCAGCAGTTTACTCAGGGTGAATGAGCAGTTCTTC. Residues: CASSLLRVNEQFF.

The chain uses TRBV19 and TRBJ1-6; TRBD1 aligns across 9 bases. Germline V lookup: CDR1 LNHDA, CDR2 SQIVND (reference sequence). This CDR3 is 14 amino acids long. With 9 bases clipped from V and 3 bases from J, the junction kept 3 bases outside the gene matches. The CDR3 spells CASRGQGYNSPLHF. The CDR3 coding sequence is TGTGCCAGCCGGGGACAGGGCTATAATTCACCCCTCCACTTT.

The genes are TRBV7-6 and TRBJ1-5; 9 bases map to TRBD1. Germline CDR1 SGHVS, CDR2 FNYEAQ. The CDR3 has 14 amino acids. V lost 4 bases and J lost 6; bases outside the gene matches: 4. CDR3 sequence (DNA): TGTGCCAGCAGCTCCGGGACAGGGAGTCAGCCCCAGCATTTT. It translates to CASSSGTGSQPQHF.

J is TRBJ1-2 and V is TRBV7-8; a weak D match, TRBD1 (6 bases). This CDR3 region has 16 residues. From germline, CDR1 is SGHVS and CDR2 FQNEAQ. Deletions cut 4 bases from V and 0 bases from J, with 15 bases between. The CDR3 here is CASSSTTGRSNYGYTF. CDR3 nucleotides: TGTGCCAGCAGCTCGACGACAGGCAGGTCTAACTATGGCTACACCTTC.

The J gene is TRBJ1-4, the V gene TRBV18, with a possible D match to TRBD1 (5 bases). The germline CDR1 and CDR2 sequences are KGHSH and LQKENI. The V and J ends lost 3 bases and 4 bases respectively, with 15 bases between them. The CDR3 length is 16 residues. The DNA for the CDR3 is TGTGCCAGCTCACCGGTCATAACCCAGGGTAATGAAAAACTGTTTTTT. Its protein product is CASSPVITQGNEKLFF.

The rearrangement joins TRBV4-1 to TRBJ2-6, with 7 bases matching TRBD1. Germline lookup yields CDR1 MGHRA and CDR2 YSYEKL. This CDR3 spans 19 amino acids. After removal of 0 bases from V and 0 bases from J, the junction contained 8 bases not matched to a gene. Written as DNA, the CDR3 is TGCGCCAGCAGCCAAGAACCCCCCGGACAGGTCTCTGGGGCCAACGTCCTGACTTTC. Its protein product is CASSQEPPGQVSGANVLTF.

This rearrangement joins TRBV28 to TRBJ1-4; 7 bases are a match to TRBD1. CDR1 is MDHEN, CDR2 SYDVKM, per germline. The CDR3 sequence is 13 residues long. V lost 6 bases and J lost 7; bases outside the gene matches: 5. The CDR3 loop reads CASSLTGAEKLFF. CDR3 in DNA: TGTGCCAGCAGCTTAACAGGGGCTGAAAAACTGTTTTTT.

The DNA for the CDR3 is TGCGCCAGCAGCTTGGCCGCGGGATGGGACACTGAAGCTTTCTTT. Translated: CASSLAAGWDTEAFF. The V gene is TRBV5-1, the J gene TRBJ1-1; D ambiguous. This CDR3 region has 15 residues. The germline CDR1 and CDR2 sequences are SGHRS and YFSETQ. V was pared by 0 bases and J by 3 bases, with 12 bases between.

The chain carries TRBV5-1 and TRBJ1-4; 7 nucleotides line up with TRBD1. This CDR3 region has 15 residues. Looked up from germline, CDR1 is SGHRS and CDR2 is YFSETQ. The junction had 3 bases not matched to a gene; V was cut back by 0 bases and J by 4 bases. The CDR3 DNA sequence: TGCGCCAGCAGCTTGGGGGACAGCTATAATGAAAAACTGTTTTTT. It codes for CASSLGDSYNEKLFF.

The V and J genes are TRBV19 and TRBJ1-4; D is possibly TRBD1 (6 bases). V shed 7 bases and J shed 5 bases, with 17 bases lying between them. Germline V lookup: CDR1 LNHDA, CDR2 SQIVND (reference sequence). The CDR3 is made up of 15 amino acids. CDR3 amino acids: CASTQGGSENEKLFF. CDR3 bases: TGTGCCAGTACACAGGGCGGATCGGAGAATGAAAAACTGTTTTTT.

V is TRBV25-1 and J is TRBJ1-2; D is possibly TRBD1 (5 bases). This CDR3 has 15 residues. Germline lookup yields CDR1 MGHDK and CDR2 SYGVNS. Trimming stripped 6 bases from V and 5 bases from J, with 19 bases between. The CDR3 sequence is CASSGGSGRNYGYTF. As DNA, the CDR3 is TGTGCCAGCAGCGGGGGTAGCGGACGGAATTATGGCTACACCTTC.